The clone carrying this T cell receptor (beta chain) came up a few times. The antigen is undetermined. Only in-frame clones appear in the TCRdb table, and some are missing; sequencing was by immunoSEQ multiplex PCR. Of about 54,000 clones in the sample, 75% to 85% were seen once. This sample is part of a study of a mutant IDH1 vaccine in newly diagnosed glioma. Study at large: During weeks 1, 3, 5, 7, 11, 15, 19 and 23, patients received eight vaccinations.

Time point here: week 5, during vaccination. Doses consisted of 300 ug of mutant IDH1 20-mer peptide each, paired with topical imiquimod. The input for sequencing was PBMCs, taken from a glioma patient whose treatment included an IDH1 peptide vaccine. The TCR sequence derives from a man aged 25 to 40 with glioma.

DNA for the CDR3: TGTGCCTGGAGTGGGAGACAGGGGACCACTGAAGCTTTCTTT. It is translated as CAWSGRQGTTEAFF. The rearrangement joins TRBV30 to TRBJ1-1; 8 nucleotides agree with TRBD1. The germline CDR1 and CDR2 sequences are GTSNPN and SVGIG (reference sequence). The CDR3 loop spans 14 amino acids. Trimming removed 1 base from V and 4 bases from J; junction bases left unmatched: 5.